Presented here are 18 T cell receptor beta chains from one specimen sequenced in a study of regulatory T cells in long-lasting Graves disease. The time point here: newly diagnosed GD, antithyroid drugs for less than 3 months. Extracted PBMC RNA gave rise to the TCR library. Building the TCR beta libraries relied on iRepertoire HTBI primers, and CDR3 regions underwent Arm-PCR. One entry per CDR3 protein results from TCRdb running MiXCR on the multiplex PCR reads. The sample includes roughly 560,000 distinct CDR3 sequences, roughly 16% seen only once; the top ten take just under 25%. These data also featured in a second study, about T cells in Graves' hyperthyroidism and ophthalmopathy.

The starting material was peripheral blood mononuclear cells (PBMCs), obtained at new diagnosis, from a patient treated with antithyroid drugs. The source of these receptors is a woman aged 35-65 years with Graves disease.

This clonotype was detected a few times. V and J are TRBV12-3 or TRBV12-4 and TRBJ2-7; D possibly uses TRBD1 or TRBD2 (5 bases each). The CDR3 extends over 12 amino acids. The V and J ends lost 6 bases and 7 bases respectively, with 13 bases between them. The chain's CDR3 is CASSGTFLEQYF. CDR3 DNA: TGTGCCAGCAGCGGGACCTTCTTAGAGCAGTACTTC.

This clonotype has just a few counts. J is TRBJ1-4 and V is TRBV2; D is undetermined. The CDR3 is 13 amino acids. V was cut by 6 bases and J by 4 bases, with 9 bases left in between. Germline V CDR1 and CDR2: SNHLY, FYNNEI. CDR3 residues: CASRADYNEKLFF. The CDR3 nucleotides read TGTGCCAGCAGGGCAGATTATAATGAAAAACTGTTTTTT.

V and J are TRBV7-9 and TRBJ2-7; D may be TRBD1 or TRBD2 (5 bases each). Germline V gene lookup returns CDR1 SEHNR and CDR2 FQNEAQ (reference sequence). V was cut by 3 bases and J by 5 bases, with 14 bases left in between. This CDR3 is built from 14 residues. The CDR3 protein is CASSLGPVGDEQYF. For the CDR3, the DNA is TGTGCCAGCAGCTTGGGTCCGGTGGGGGACGAGCAGTACTTC.

This clonotype was counted at least ten times. V gene TRBV6-2 or TRBV6-3 combines with J gene TRBJ1-1; D is uncertain. The CDR3 covers 13 residues. Germline V gives CDR1 MNHEY, CDR2 SVGEGT. V was cut by 7 bases and J by 1 base, with 10 bases left in between. CDR3 region: CASTLHRNTEAFF. The DNA for the CDR3 is TGTGCCAGCACCTTACACCGGAACACTGAAGCTTTCTTT.

The V call is TRBV30, the J call TRBJ2-2; no firm D call. Germline CDR1 and CDR2: GTSNPN and SVGIG (reference sequence). This CDR3 is 14 amino acids long. V dropped 2 bases and J dropped 9 bases, with 16 bases sitting between them. CDR3 DNA sequence: TGTGCCTGGAGTAATTCCCCCCTGCGGAGGGAGCTGTTTTTT. Protein product: CAWSNSPLRRELFF.

This clonotype was detected many times. V gene TRBV7-8 combines with J gene TRBJ2-1; D is tentatively TRBD1 or TRBD2 (5 bases each). CDR1 is SGHVS and CDR2 is FQNEAQ in the germline V gene. The ends were cut back, 4 bases at V and 7 bases at J, with 17 bases in the middle. The CDR3 covers 15 residues. The CDR3 loop reads CASSSVFGTLNEQFF. CDR3 DNA: TGTGCCAGCAGCTCCGTTTTCGGGACCTTAAATGAGCAGTTCTTC.

This clonotype appeared a few times. The V call is TRBV19, the J call TRBJ2-5, with no clear D. Trimming left V 1 base short and J 5 bases short, with 8 bases between. Per the germline V gene, CDR1 is LNHDA and CDR2 is SQIVND (reference sequence). This CDR3 spans 13 amino acids. The CDR3 spells CASSIGARETQYF. The CDR3 DNA reads TGTGCCAGTAGTATAGGAGCGCGGGAGACCCAGTACTTC.

This clonotype was seen at least ten times. V and J are TRBV5-1 and TRBJ2-3; D is uncertain. CDR1 and CDR2 (germline): SGHRS, YFSETQ. This CDR3 comprises 13 residues. V was cut by 6 bases and J by 4 bases, with 12 bases left in between. CDR3 sequence: CASKPTRADTQYF. The CDR3 nucleotides are TGCGCCAGCAAACCCACCCGGGCAGATACGCAGTATTTT.

In this sample, this clonotype turned up a few times. The rearrangement joins TRBV5-4 to TRBJ2-7, with unresolved D. This CDR3 region has 13 residues. The V end lost 0 bases, the J end lost 5 bases, and 9 bases lay between the germline ends. CDR1 and CDR2 (germline): SGHNT, YYREEE (reference sequence). The CDR3 nucleotides read TGTGCCAGCAGCTTGGACGGTACCAACGAGCAGTACTTC. It is translated as CASSLDGTNEQYF.

The chain carries TRBV29-1 and TRBJ2-2, with D possibly TRBD2 on 6 matching bases. The V gene lost 5 bases and the J gene lost 6 bases, with 13 bases spanning the gap. The CDR3 sequence is 13 residues long. Germline CDR1 and CDR2: SQVTM and ANQGSEA. The CDR3 here is CSVRPGSPGELFF. CDR3 DNA sequence: TGCAGCGTTCGGCCCGGGAGCCCCGGGGAGCTGTTTTTT.

The chain has TRBV20-1 and TRBJ1-3, with unresolved D. Germline CDR1 reads DFQATT; CDR2 reads SNEGSKA (reference sequence). This CDR3 has 13 residues. V was cut by 6 bases and J by 0 bases, with 9 bases left in between. The CDR3 sequence is CSASVYSGNTIYF. The CDR3 DNA reads TGCAGTGCGAGCGTCTACTCTGGAAACACCATATATTTT.

The chain is built from TRBV28 and TRBJ2-7; 9 nucleotides align to TRBD1. The CDR3 spans 16 residues. V lost 6 bases, J lost 5 bases, and 14 bases stayed unmatched. The germline CDR1 and CDR2 sequences are MDHEN and SYDVKM. In DNA, the CDR3 is TGTGCCAGCAGGCGGCCTCCGGGACAGGGCGTCAACGAGCAGTACTTC. It specifies CASRRPPGQGVNEQYF.

This clonotype has more than one count but fewer than ten. This chain links TRBV25-1 with TRBJ2-1; TRBD1 aligns across 7 bases. V gave up 6 bases and J gave up 0 bases; unmatched junction bases: 11. This CDR3 region has 17 residues. The germline V gene has CDR1 MGHDK and CDR2 SYGVNS. The DNA of the CDR3 is TGTGCCAGCAGCCAACCTGGGACAGTAAGCTCCTACAATGAGCAGTTCTTC. Translation: CASSQPGTVSSYNEQFF.

The chain carries TRBV5-4 and TRBJ1-2; D gene unclear. Germline CDR1 is SGHNT and CDR2 is YYREEE (reference sequence). V lost 2 bases to trimming and J lost 0 bases, with 11 bases between them. The CDR3 consists of 15 residues. The CDR3 is CASSFYTDPNYGYTF. The CDR3 nucleotides are TGTGCCAGCAGCTTTTACACGGACCCTAACTATGGCTACACCTTC. Using reference TRBV5-4 and TRBJ1-2 for the parts outside the CDR3, the full variable domain is ETGVTQSPTHLIKTRGQQVTLRCSSQSGHNTVSWYQQALGQGPQFIFQYYREEENGRGNFPPRFSGLQFPNYSSELNVNALELDDSALYLCASSFYTDPNYGYTFGSGTRLTVV.

This clonotype was seen at least ten times. The chain has TRBV7-2 and TRBJ1-2; 9 bases are shared with TRBD1. The germline V gene encodes CDR1 SGHTA and CDR2 FQGNSA. This CDR3 is 15 amino acids long. V shed 5 bases, J shed 8 bases, and the junction held 12 bases outside the gene matches. The CDR3 nucleotides read TGTGCCAGCAGCCCCCGAGGGGGACAGGGAGGGGGCTACACCTTC. Translating gives CASSPRGGQGGGYTF.

This clonotype showed up many times. The rearrangement joins TRBV28 to TRBJ2-7; 9 bases map to TRBD1. The CDR3 runs 12 residues. The ends lost 6 bases at V and 5 bases at J; junction bases unmatched: 2. Germline V gene lookup returns CDR1 MDHEN and CDR2 SYDVKM. The CDR3 loop is CASSNRGHEQYF. For the CDR3, the DNA is TGTGCCAGCAGCAACAGGGGGCACGAGCAGTACTTC.

The sample holds many counts of this clonotype. The gene calls are TRBV6-5 and TRBJ2-7; 9 bases match TRBD2. Germline V gene data show CDR1 as MNHEY and CDR2 as SVGAGI. The junction had 19 bases not matched to a gene; V was cut back by 1 base and J by 3 bases. CDR3 length: 20 residues. Here the CDR3 reads CASSYLSQAGGHPSYYEQYF. CDR3 DNA: TGTGCCAGCAGTTACTTAAGCCAAGCGGGGGGCCATCCTTCCTACTACGAGCAGTACTTC.

CDR3 in amino acids: CSAPQGGGYTF. The CDR3 nucleotides are TGCAGTGCCCCCCAGGGAGGTGGCTACACCTTC. The gene calls are TRBV20-1 and TRBJ1-2; a possible D gene is TRBD1 (5 bases). Between the trimmed V and J ends, which lost 6 bases and 7 bases, there was a span of 12 bases. This CDR3 has 11 amino acids. Germline assignment: CDR1 DFQATT and CDR2 SNEGSKA (reference sequence).